This T cell receptor beta chain was sequenced during a study of blood T cell repertoires in COVID-19. Background on the study: Sources were T cells, B-cell-depleted T cells, or PBMCs; the material itself was cDNA or gDNA.

The CDR3 consists of 13 residues. Trimming cost V 10 bases and J 3 bases; bases outside gene matches: 7. CDR1 is MNHEY and CDR2 is SVGAGI in the germline V gene. Residents of about 25 US areas, aged about 18 to 100 years, made up the participants. Which cohort a participant joined came from the clinical history participants gave. Resolution of symptoms, clearance, or two negative PCRs was present in recovered Cohort 3 donors. Only in-frame clones appear in the TCRdb table, and some are missing; sequencing was by immunoSEQ multiplex PCR. The sample records approximately 400,000 clones, 85% to 90% being singletons.

The receptor was derived from a young woman who had recovered from COVID-19. The chain links TRBV6-5 to TRBJ1-2, with TRBD1 matching over 8 bases. The sample comprised PBMCs or T cells enriched from blood (not recorded which). The CDR3: CATPTGEHYGYTF. As DNA, the CDR3 is TGTGCCACCCCGACAGGGGAACACTATGGCTACACCTTC.